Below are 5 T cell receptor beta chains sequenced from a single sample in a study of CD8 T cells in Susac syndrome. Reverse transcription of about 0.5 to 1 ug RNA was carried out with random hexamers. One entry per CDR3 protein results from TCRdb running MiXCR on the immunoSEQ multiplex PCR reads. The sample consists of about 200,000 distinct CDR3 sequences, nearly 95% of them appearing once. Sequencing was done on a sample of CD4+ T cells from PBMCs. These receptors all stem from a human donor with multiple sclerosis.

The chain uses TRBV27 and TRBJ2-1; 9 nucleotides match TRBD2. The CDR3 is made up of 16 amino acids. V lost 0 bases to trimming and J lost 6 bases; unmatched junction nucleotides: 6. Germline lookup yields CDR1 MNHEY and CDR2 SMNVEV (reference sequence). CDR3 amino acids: CASSLSGLAMGNEQFF. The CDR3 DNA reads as TGTGCCAGCAGTTTATCAGGACTAGCGATGGGCAATGAGCAGTTCTTC.

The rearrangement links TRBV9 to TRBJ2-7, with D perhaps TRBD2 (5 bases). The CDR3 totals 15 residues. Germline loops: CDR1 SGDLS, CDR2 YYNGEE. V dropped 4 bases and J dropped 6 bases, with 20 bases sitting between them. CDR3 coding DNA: TGTGCCAGCAGCCCTGACCTGGGAGTCTGGGCCGAGCAGTACTTC. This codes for CASSPDLGVWAEQYF.

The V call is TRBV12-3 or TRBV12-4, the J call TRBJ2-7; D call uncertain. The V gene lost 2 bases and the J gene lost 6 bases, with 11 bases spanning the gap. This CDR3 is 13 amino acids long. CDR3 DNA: TGTGCCAGCAGTTTAAACTATGGTGGCGAGCAGTACTTC. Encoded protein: CASSLNYGGEQYF.

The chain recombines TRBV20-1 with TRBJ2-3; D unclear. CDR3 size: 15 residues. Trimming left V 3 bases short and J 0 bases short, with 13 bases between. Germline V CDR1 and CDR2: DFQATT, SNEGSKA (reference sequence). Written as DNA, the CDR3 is TGCAGTGCTAGGGACCACCAGGAAAGCACAGATACGCAGTATTTT. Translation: CSARDHQESTDTQYF.

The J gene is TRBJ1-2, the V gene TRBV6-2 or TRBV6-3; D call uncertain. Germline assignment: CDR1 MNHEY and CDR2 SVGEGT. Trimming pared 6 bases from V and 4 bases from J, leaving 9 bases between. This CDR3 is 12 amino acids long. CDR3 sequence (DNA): TGTGCCAGCAGCTACGACGGCTATGGCTACACCTTC. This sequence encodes CASSYDGYGYTF.